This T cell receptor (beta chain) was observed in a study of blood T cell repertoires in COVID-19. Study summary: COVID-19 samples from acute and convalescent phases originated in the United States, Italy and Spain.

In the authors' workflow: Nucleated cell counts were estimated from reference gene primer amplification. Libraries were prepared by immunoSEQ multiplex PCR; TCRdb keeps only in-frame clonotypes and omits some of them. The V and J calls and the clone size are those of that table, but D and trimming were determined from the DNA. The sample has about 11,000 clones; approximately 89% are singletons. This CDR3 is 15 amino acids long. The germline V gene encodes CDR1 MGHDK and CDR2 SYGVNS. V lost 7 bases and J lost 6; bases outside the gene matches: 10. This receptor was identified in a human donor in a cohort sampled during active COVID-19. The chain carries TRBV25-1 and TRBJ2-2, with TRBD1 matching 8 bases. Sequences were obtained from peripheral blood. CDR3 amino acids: CASNNGQGRAGELFF. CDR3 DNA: TGTGCCAGCAACAATGGACAGGGTAGGGCCGGGGAGCTGTTTTTT.